The next 14 T cell receptor beta chains were all read from a single sample in a study of cytomegalovirus exposure and HLA in healthy donors. PCR used 60 Vbeta primers and 13 Jbeta primers. The protocol was immunoSEQ multiplex PCR, while the TCRdb copy is restricted to in-frame clones and leaves out a portion. The profile shows about 200,000 clones, approximately 80% of them singletons. Specimen: PBMCs. The receptors originated from a woman aged 25 to 39 in good health and CMV-seronegative.

The V gene is TRBV29-1, the J gene TRBJ2-7, with D possibly matching TRBD1 (5 bases). The CDR3 is 15 residues long. Trimming shortened V by 1 base and J by 0 bases, and 13 bases separated the two germline ends. Germline V CDR1 and CDR2: SQVTM, ANQGSEA. For the CDR3, the DNA is TGCAGCGTTGAAGTAGCCAGGGCCTACTCCTACGAGCAGTACTTC. Its translation is CSVEVARAYSYEQYF.

The chain carries TRBV27 and TRBJ1-1; tentative D call: TRBD1 (5 bases). V was shortened by 2 bases and J by 10 bases, with 14 bases between the two germline ends. This CDR3 region has 13 residues. Germline assignment: CDR1 MNHEY and CDR2 SMNVEV (reference sequence). CDR3 amino acids: CASSLSRDTRAFF. As DNA, the CDR3 is TGTGCCAGCAGTTTAAGCAGGGATACCCGAGCTTTCTTT.

The chain has TRBV5-4 and TRBJ2-1; TRBD2 matches 7 bases. Per germline, CDR1 SGHNT and CDR2 YYREEE (reference sequence). The CDR3 contains 15 residues. V shed 2 bases, J shed 16 bases, and the junction held 18 bases outside the gene matches. The CDR3 coding sequence is TGTGCCAGCAGCTTCGACCCCCCCCCTAGCGGCATTGATTTCTTC. Its translation is CASSFDPPPSGIDFF.

The rearrangement links TRBV30 to TRBJ1-3; D uncertain. Germline V gene data show CDR1 as GTSNPN and CDR2 as SVGIG (reference sequence). Trimming removed 3 bases from V and 2 bases from J, with 17 bases in between. This CDR3 spans 16 amino acids. In DNA form, the CDR3 reads TGTGCCTGGAGCGCTTCAGTTTCTAGGACTGGAAACACCATATATTTT. It encodes CAWSASVSRTGNTIYF.

This clone was counted between two and nine times. This sequence joins TRBV27 and TRBJ1-2, with 8 nucleotides matching TRBD1. Germline assignment: CDR1 MNHEY and CDR2 SMNVEV (reference sequence). The CDR3 covers 14 residues. J lost 7 bases, V lost 8 bases, and 12 bases had no gene match. The CDR3 region is CASGTGFFQSGYTF. Written as DNA, the CDR3 is TGTGCCAGCGGGACAGGATTTTTTCAGTCTGGCTACACCTTC.

The rearrangement uses TRBV2 and TRBJ2-3, with 10 bases matching TRBD1. CDR3 length equals 15 residues. Trimming cost V 1 base and J 6 bases; bases outside gene matches: 4. Per the germline V gene, CDR1 is SNHLY and CDR2 is FYNNEI. The CDR3 coding sequence is TGTGCCAGCAGTGAAGGACAGGGGGCAGGGGATACGCAGTATTTT. This encodes CASSEGQGAGDTQYF. The whole variable domain, remainder taken from reference TRBV2 and TRBJ2-3, is EPEVTQTPSHQVTQMGQEVILRCVPISNHLYFYWYRQILGQKVEFLVSFYNNEISEKSEIFDDQFSVERPDGSNFTLKIRSTKLEDSAMYFCASSEGQGAGDTQYFGPGTRLTVL.

This chain joins TRBV6-6 and TRBJ1-1; D might be TRBD1 (5 bases). The V gene's germline CDR1 is MNHNY and CDR2 SVGAGI (reference sequence). Trimming removed 7 bases at V and 6 bases at J, with 18 bases between. This CDR3 spans 14 amino acids. This chain's CDR3 is CASTIAGGEAEAFF. As DNA, the CDR3 is TGTGCCAGCACTATTGCGGGGGGTGAGGCTGAAGCTTTCTTT.

This clone was counted once. The chain carries TRBV7-6 and TRBJ2-3; 7 bases are a match to TRBD2. V trimming: 5 bases; J trimming: 10 bases; junction bases outside the gene matches: 9. This CDR3 region has 13 residues. Germline V gene data show CDR1 as SGHVS and CDR2 as FNYEAQ. CDR3 DNA sequence: TGTGCCAGCAGCCGGACTAGTTTTGACGCGCAGTATTTT. It yields the protein CASSRTSFDAQYF. Supplemented by reference TRBV7-6 and TRBJ2-3, the full variable domain reads GAGVSQSPRYKVTKRGQDVALRCDPISGHVSLYWYRQALGQGPEFLTYFNYEAQQDKSGLPNDRFSAERPEGSISTLTIQRTEQRDSAMYRCASSRTSFDAQYFGPGTRLTVL.

The chain couples TRBV7-2 to TRBJ2-7; weak D call: TRBD1 (8 bases). Germline V gives CDR1 SGHTA, CDR2 FQGNSA. The germline V and J ends were trimmed by 5 bases and 3 bases, with 20 bases remaining between them. The CDR3 has 16 amino acids. The CDR3 bases are TGTGCCAGCAGCCTATCGGGGGGACAGGAGTTCTACGAGCAGTACTTC. This encodes CASSLSGGQEFYEQYF. Based on the CDR3 plus reference TRBV7-2 and TRBJ2-7, the full variable domain is GAGVSQSPSNKVTEKGKDVELRCDPISGHTALYWYRQSLGQGLEFLIYFQGNSAPDKSGLPSDRFSAERTGGSVSTLTIQRTQQEDSAVYLCASSLSGGQEFYEQYFGPGTRLTVT.

The V and J genes are TRBV9 and TRBJ2-7, with a possible D match to TRBD2 (5 bases). Germline V gene data show CDR1 as SGDLS and CDR2 as YYNGEE. Trimming cost V 0 bases and J 3 bases, with 10 bases left between them. The CDR3 sequence is 14 residues long. The CDR3 here is CASSVGPGFYEQYF. In DNA form, the CDR3 reads TGTGCCAGCAGCGTAGGACCGGGATTCTACGAGCAGTACTTC. Drawing the rest from reference TRBV9 and TRBJ2-7, the complete variable domain is DSGVTQTPKHLITATGQRVTLRCSPRSGDLSVYWYQQSLDQGLQFLIQYYNGEERAKGNILERFSAQQFPDLHSELNLSSLELGDSALYFCASSVGPGFYEQYFGPGTRLTVT.

This clone has just one count. The rearrangement joins TRBV5-1 to TRBJ2-5, with TRBD2 identical over 9 bases. The CDR3 loop spans 18 amino acids. CDR1 and CDR2 from the germline V gene are SGHRS and YFSETQ. Losses at the gene ends were 1 base for V and 5 bases for J; bases not matched to a gene: 15. Here the CDR3 reads CASSLKAGFLAGKETQYF. The CDR3 nucleotides read TGCGCCAGCAGCTTGAAGGCTGGGTTCCTAGCGGGAAAGGAGACCCAGTACTTC.

The rearrangement joins TRBV7-2 to TRBJ2-7, with 8 positions matching TRBD1. Per germline, CDR1 SGHTA and CDR2 FQGNSA. This CDR3 spans 14 amino acids. J lost 4 bases, V lost 4 bases, and 6 bases had no gene match. CDR3 residues: CASSWWDRRYEQYF. CDR3 nucleotides: TGTGCCAGCAGCTGGTGGGACAGGCGGTACGAGCAGTACTTC.

The chain has TRBV28 and TRBJ2-7; a weak D match, TRBD2 (5 bases). Trimming cost V 7 bases and J 0 bases, with 16 bases left between them. In germline, CDR1 is MDHEN, CDR2 SYDVKM. There are 15 residues in the CDR3. The CDR3, as DNA: TGTGCCAGCAAACCGGACTTTTTGAGCTCCTACGAGCAGTACTTC. It translates to CASKPDFLSSYEQYF.

The chain links TRBV7-6 to TRBJ2-7; 10 bases match TRBD1. This CDR3 contains 15 residues. Trimming removed 3 bases from V and 7 bases from J; junction bases left unmatched: 9. CDR1 and CDR2 from the germline V gene are SGHVS and FNYEAQ. CDR3 in amino acids: CASSFSPGQGWEQYF. The CDR3 nucleotides are TGTGCCAGCAGCTTTTCGCCGGGACAGGGGTGGGAGCAGTACTTC.